The T cell receptor (beta chain) described here comes from a study of technical replicates of blood from a handful of donors. Germline V gene data show CDR1 as MNHNS and CDR2 as SASEGT. CDR3 size: 13 residues. Trimming took 6 bases from V and 0 from J, leaving 6 bases between them. Repertoires were generated with immunoSEQ multiplex PCR, while TCRdb's copy carries only in-frame clones and drops some. The data hold 80,000 to 95,000 clones, with around 94% observed a single time. The V and J genes are TRBV6-1 and TRBJ2-1; the D is unclear. Material for sequencing was T cells isolated from PBMCs. This TCR derives from a human donor in good health. CDR3 amino acids: CASRIYSYNEQFF. CDR3 coding DNA: TGTGCCAGCAGGATCTACTCCTACAATGAGCAGTTCTTC.